These 28 T cell receptor beta chains came from one sample sequenced in a study of CD8 T cells in Susac syndrome. Random hexamers served to reverse transcribe roughly 0.45 to 1 ug RNA. MiXCR, applied by TCRdb to the immunoSEQ multiplex PCR reads, yields one record per CDR3 protein. Of approximately 110,000 distinct CDR3 sequences detected, around 94% appear once; the ten largest clones hold roughly 0.087%. The sequenced material came from CD4+ T cells from PBMCs. The receptors stem from a human donor in good health.

This clonotype was counted between two and nine times. The V gene is TRBV11-2, the J gene TRBJ1-5; 8 nucleotides line up with TRBD1. The CDR3 contains 15 residues. Germline loops: CDR1 SGHAT, CDR2 FQNNGV. After removal of 0 bases from V and 5 bases from J, the junction contained 3 bases not matched to a gene. The CDR3: CASSLEGQGYQPQHF. The CDR3 DNA reads as TGTGCCAGCAGCTTAGAAGGACAGGGATATCAGCCCCAGCATTTT.

Only one count was recorded for this clonotype. The chain is built from TRBV11-1 and TRBJ2-3, with TRBD2 matching over 12 bases. Per germline, CDR1 SGHAT and CDR2 FQDESV (reference sequence). CDR3 length: 15 amino acids. With 5 bases clipped from V and 9 bases from J, the junction kept 9 bases outside the gene matches. The CDR3 protein is CASSPTGLAGLTQYF. The CDR3 bases are TGTGCCAGCAGCCCCACCGGACTAGCGGGATTGACGCAGTATTTT.

This chain joins TRBV9 and TRBJ2-3; 10 nucleotides match TRBD2. This CDR3 contains 15 residues. CDR1 and CDR2 from the germline V gene are SGDLS and YYNGEE. After removal of 2 bases from V and 4 bases from J, the junction contained 4 bases not matched to a gene. The CDR3 reads CASSVSGRLPDTQYF. The CDR3 DNA follows: TGTGCCAGCAGCGTTAGCGGGAGGCTCCCAGATACGCAGTATTTT. The variable domain in full, with the rest retrieved from reference TRBV9 and TRBJ2-3, is DSGVTQTPKHLITATGQRVTLRCSPRSGDLSVYWYQQSLDQGLQFLIQYYNGEERAKGNILERFSAQQFPDLHSELNLSSLELGDSALYFCASSVSGRLPDTQYFGPGTRLTVL.

The chain uses TRBV19 and TRBJ2-1; TRBD2 agrees at 14 bases. The CDR3 extends over 16 amino acids. Trimming cost V 5 bases and J 7 bases; bases outside gene matches: 7. CDR1 and CDR2 from the germline V gene are LNHDA and SQIVND (reference sequence). In DNA, the CDR3 is TGTGCCAGTAGTGGGGGACTAGCGGGAGTTTTAAATGAGCAGTTCTTC. Its protein product is CASSGGLAGVLNEQFF.

This clonotype was detected once. The CDR3 sequence is CASSFPGTGNEQFF. The CDR3 nucleotides read TGTGCCAGCAGTTTCCCGGGGACAGGGAATGAGCAGTTCTTC. V and J are TRBV27 and TRBJ2-1; 9 bases fit TRBD1. Germline CDR1 reads MNHEY; CDR2 reads SMNVEV (reference sequence). The ends lost 3 bases at V and 7 bases at J; junction bases unmatched: 4. The CDR3 covers 14 residues.

J is TRBJ2-1 and V is TRBV7-2; no clear D. The CDR3 runs to 13 residues. Trimming pared 5 bases from V and 2 bases from J, leaving 7 bases between. Per the germline V gene, CDR1 is SGHTA and CDR2 is FQGNSA. The chain's CDR3 is CASSPAPYNEQFF. The CDR3 nucleotides are TGTGCCAGCAGCCCAGCCCCCTACAATGAGCAGTTCTTC.

The V gene is TRBV7-2, the J gene TRBJ1-2, with a weak D call TRBD1 (5 bases). The V gene lost 5 bases and the J gene lost 4 bases, with 14 bases spanning the gap. Germline lookup yields CDR1 SGHTA and CDR2 FQGNSA. The CDR3 totals 14 residues. CDR3 sequence: CASSIPTEGYGYTF. CDR3 nucleotide sequence: TGTGCCAGCAGCATCCCGACAGAGGGCTATGGCTACACCTTC. Using reference TRBV7-2 and TRBJ1-2 for the parts outside the CDR3, the full variable domain is GAGVSQSPSNKVTEKGKDVELRCDPISGHTALYWYRQSLGQGLEFLIYFQGNSAPDKSGLPSDRFSAERTGGSVSTLTIQRTQQEDSAVYLCASSIPTEGYGYTFGSGTRLTVV.

The J gene is TRBJ1-2, the V gene TRBV5-1; TRBD1 aligns across 7 bases. V trimming: 0 bases; J trimming: 5 bases; junction bases outside the gene matches: 10. The CDR3 covers 16 residues. CDR1 is SGHRS, CDR2 YFSETQ, per germline. CDR3 in amino acids: CASSLDIGTDAYGYTF. DNA for the CDR3: TGCGCCAGCAGCTTGGATATAGGGACAGATGCTTATGGCTACACCTTC.

The V gene is TRBV5-4, the J gene TRBJ1-1; weak D call: TRBD1 (5 bases). The CDR3 is 17 amino acids. Germline V gene data show CDR1 as SGHNT and CDR2 as YYREEE (reference sequence). The ends were cut back, 2 bases at V and 3 bases at J, with 20 bases in the middle. The CDR3 sequence is CASSFPGPWNRDTEAFF. The CDR3 DNA sequence: TGTGCCAGCAGCTTTCCGGGACCGTGGAATCGGGACACTGAAGCTTTCTTT.

This sequence joins TRBV20-1 and TRBJ1-2, with TRBD1 matching 7 bases. This CDR3 contains 11 residues. CDR1 and CDR2 from the germline V gene are DFQATT and SNEGSKA (reference sequence). CDR3 protein: CGTGTDYGYTF. In DNA, the CDR3 is TGCGGAACCGGGACAGACTATGGCTACACCTTC.

The gene calls are TRBV29-1 and TRBJ2-7; D might be TRBD1 (6 bases). Trimming took off 4 bases at V and 3 bases at J, with 13 bases between the two ends. This CDR3 has 13 amino acids. The V gene's germline CDR1 is SQVTM and CDR2 ANQGSEA. The CDR3 loop is CSVGEGEIYEQYF. The CDR3 bases are TGCAGCGTTGGCGAGGGGGAAATCTACGAGCAGTACTTC.

J is TRBJ2-7 and V is TRBV2; TRBD2 matches at 7 bases. The CDR3 runs 18 residues. J was trimmed by 0 bases and V by 6 bases; bases with no gene match: 17. Germline CDR1 is SNHLY and CDR2 is FYNNEI. The chain's CDR3 is CASRPTPGTSERSYEQYF. CDR3 bases: TGTGCCAGCAGACCGACCCCCGGAACTAGCGAACGCTCCTACGAGCAGTACTTC.

This rearrangement joins TRBV30 to TRBJ2-3; a possible D gene is TRBD2 (5 bases). The CDR3 length is 14 residues. The V end lost 0 bases, the J end lost 5 bases, and 12 bases lay between the germline ends. The germline CDR1 and CDR2 sequences are GTSNPN and SVGIG (reference sequence). For the CDR3, the DNA is TGTGCCTGGAGTGTCAGCGGAGGCGGAGATACGCAGTATTTT. Translating it yields CAWSVSGGGDTQYF. The variable domain in full, with the rest retrieved from reference TRBV30 and TRBJ2-3, is SQTIHQWPATLVQPVGSPLSLECTVEGTSNPNLYWYRQAAGRGLQLLFYSVGIGQISSEVPQNLSASRPQDRQFILSSKKLLLSDSGFYLCAWSVSGGGDTQYFGPGTRLTVL.

V gene TRBV7-9 combines with J gene TRBJ2-1; D is unresolved. Trimming cost V 3 bases and J 0 bases, with 9 bases left between them. CDR3 size: 15 residues. Germline V gene data show CDR1 as SEHNR and CDR2 as FQNEAQ (reference sequence). DNA for the CDR3: TGTGCCAGCAGCTTTGCCGGTAGCTCCTACAATGAGCAGTTCTTC. It specifies CASSFAGSSYNEQFF.

The chain recombines TRBV3-1 with TRBJ2-5; TRBD2 matches at 12 bases. The CDR3 consists of 19 residues. V shed 4 bases and J 5 bases; nucleotides not matched to a gene: 17. Germline CDR1 is LGHDT and CDR2 is YNNKEL (reference sequence). CDR3 nucleotide sequence: TGTGCCAGCAGCCGTTATGAGGGACTCGGACTAGCGGGAAGGGAGACCCAGTACTTC. Its translation is CASSRYEGLGLAGRETQYF.

J is TRBJ2-3 and V is TRBV6-1; D is uncertain. V lost 2 bases and J 4 bases, leaving 10 bases between the germline ends. Germline V gives CDR1 MNHNS, CDR2 SASEGT. The CDR3 is 14 amino acids. The CDR3 loop reads CASSESLGSDTQYF. CDR3 bases: TGTGCCAGCAGTGAAAGTTTGGGTTCAGATACGCAGTATTTT.

As DNA, the CDR3 is TGTGCCTGGATGCTGAGCTCTGGAAACACCATATATTTT. Amino acid sequence: CAWMLSSGNTIYF. This chain uses TRBV30 with TRBJ1-3; D is uncertain. There are 13 residues in the CDR3. Trimming removed 4 bases from V and 0 bases from J, with 7 bases in between. Per germline, CDR1 GTSNPN and CDR2 SVGIG (reference sequence).

The V call is TRBV3-1, the J call TRBJ1-2; D is ambiguous. This CDR3 region has 13 residues. Trimming shortened V by 2 bases and J by 7 bases, and 11 bases separated the two germline ends. Germline-derived CDR1 and CDR2 are LGHDT and YNNKEL (reference sequence). CDR3 nucleotide sequence: TGTGCCAGCAGCCAACTGCGGACTCCTGGCTACACCTTC. Encoded protein: CASSQLRTPGYTF. Full variable domain (rest looked up from reference TRBV3-1 and TRBJ1-2): DTAVSQTPKYLVTQMGNDKSIKCEQNLGHDTMYWYKQDSKKFLKIMFSYNNKELIINETVPNRFSPKSPDKAHLNLHINSLELGDSAVYFCASSQLRTPGYTFGSGTRLTVV.

CDR3 nucleotide sequence: TGCGCCAGCAGCCAAAGGCCCCGATACAATGAGCAGTTCTTC. Translated: CASSQRPRYNEQFF. The V gene is TRBV4-3, the J gene TRBJ2-1; D is ambiguous. V lost 2 bases to trimming and J lost 4 bases, with 9 bases between them. Germline V CDR1 and CDR2: LGHNA, YSLEER. The CDR3 is made up of 14 amino acids.

The CDR3, as DNA: TGTGCCAGTAGTATCGGGGGACTAGCGGGAGTCACCGGGGAGCTGTTTTTT. This translates into CASSIGGLAGVTGELFF. The chain links TRBV19 to TRBJ2-2; 14 nucleotides align to TRBD2. This CDR3 spans 17 amino acids. The germline V gene has CDR1 LNHDA and CDR2 SQIVND (reference sequence). V was pared by 3 bases and J by 4 bases, with 4 bases of the junction left unmatched.

This clonotype was counted a single time. The chain has TRBV5-1 and TRBJ2-3; D is ambiguous. Germline V gene data show CDR1 as SGHRS and CDR2 as YFSETQ. V was cut by 0 bases and J by 4 bases, with 15 bases left in between. The CDR3 length is 16 residues. The chain's CDR3 is CASSLAVRKFADTQYF. In DNA form, the CDR3 reads TGCGCCAGCAGCTTGGCCGTGAGAAAATTCGCAGATACGCAGTATTTT.

The rearrangement joins TRBV7-2 to TRBJ2-2, with D perhaps TRBD2 (5 bases). Germline CDR1 is SGHTA and CDR2 is FQGNSA. Between the trimmed V and J ends, which lost 2 bases and 5 bases, there was a span of 12 bases. CDR3 length equals 15 residues. This CDR3 reads CASSLLSGLTGELFF. CDR3 nucleotides: TGTGCCAGCAGCTTATTAAGCGGTTTAACCGGGGAGCTGTTTTTT. The whole variable domain, filled in from reference TRBV7-2 and TRBJ2-2, reads GAGVSQSPSNKVTEKGKDVELRCDPISGHTALYWYRQSLGQGLEFLIYFQGNSAPDKSGLPSDRFSAERTGGSVSTLTIQRTQQEDSAVYLCASSLLSGLTGELFFGEGSRLTVL.

This sequence joins TRBV4-3 and TRBJ2-2; D is possibly TRBD1 (6 bases). The CDR3 covers 17 residues. Germline V CDR1 and CDR2: LGHNA, YSLEER. The germline V and J ends were trimmed by 3 bases and 2 bases, with 16 bases remaining between them. This chain's CDR3 is CASSHLTGTHNTGELFF. The CDR3 DNA reads as TGCGCCAGCAGCCATTTGACCGGGACACATAACACCGGGGAGCTGTTTTTT.

The CDR3 protein is CASSLAGGSGELFF. CDR3 sequence (DNA): TGCGCCAGCTCTCTAGCGGGAGGCTCCGGGGAGCTGTTTTTT. The chain is built from TRBV5-1 and TRBJ2-2; 11 bases align to TRBD2. CDR1 and CDR2 (germline): SGHRS, YFSETQ. The V segment lost 7 bases and the J segment 6 bases; nucleotides outside the gene matches: 5. CDR3 size: 14 residues.

The chain recombines TRBV18 with TRBJ2-1; D gene ambiguous. The CDR3 has 15 amino acids. The germline V gene has CDR1 KGHSH and CDR2 LQKENI. V gave up 2 bases and J gave up 7 bases, with 15 bases separating them. Here the CDR3 reads CASSPGLVYGNEQFF. CDR3 coding DNA: TGTGCCAGCTCACCAGGGCTAGTTTACGGAAATGAGCAGTTCTTC. Full variable domain (outside the CDR3, taken from reference TRBV18 and TRBJ2-1): NAGVMQNPRHLVRRRGQEARLRCSPMKGHSHVYWYRQLPEEGLKFMVYLQKENIIDESGMPKERFSAEFPKEGPSILRIQQVVRGDSAAYFCASSPGLVYGNEQFFGPGTRLTVL.

The chain combines TRBV3-1 with TRBJ2-1; possible D gene TRBD2, 6 bases. The CDR3 is 15 residues long. V dropped 4 bases and J dropped 6 bases, with 16 bases sitting between them. Germline CDR1 is LGHDT and CDR2 is YNNKEL (reference sequence). The CDR3 coding sequence is TGTGCCAGCAGCCTCGCGGGGCAGAGGGCCAATGAGCAGTTCTTC. It specifies CASSLAGQRANEQFF.

In its sample, this clonotype was seen once. This CDR3 is CASRRITSSSYEQYF. CDR3 nucleotides: TGTGCCAGCAGGCGCATCACCAGTAGCAGCTACGAGCAGTACTTC. The chain carries TRBV13 and TRBJ2-7, with no clear D. Germline loops: CDR1 PRHDT, CDR2 FYEKMQ (reference sequence). Trimming stripped 6 bases from V and 3 bases from J, with 18 bases between. CDR3 length: 15 residues.

The DNA of the CDR3 is TGCGCCAGCAGCTTGACCCGGACTAGCGGCTGGAAATCTAGCTCCTACGAGCAGTACTTC. Its protein is CASSLTRTSGWKSSSYEQYF. The rearrangement uses TRBV5-1 and TRBJ2-7; the match to TRBD2 covers 10 bases. V was pared by 1 base and J by 0 bases, with 16 bases of the junction left unmatched. The CDR3 is 20 amino acids. The germline V gene has CDR1 SGHRS and CDR2 YFSETQ.